This TCR beta chain was identified in a study of T cell responses to AZD1222 COVID-19 vaccine. Study conclusions and caveats: White British people made up most donors, females outnumbered males, and clonal diversity was possibly underestimated. Spike-wide coverage was observed for vaccine-associated CD4 TCRs, with dominant responses at 160-218 and 743-854.

The V gene lost 6 bases and the J gene lost 0 bases, with 12 bases spanning the gap. From germline, CDR1 is SNHLY and CDR2 FYNNEI. The CDR3 length is 15 residues. In its sample, this clone was seen once. Its antigen is unidentified. Generated by immunoSEQ multiplex PCR, the TCRdb table keeps only in-frame clones and is missing some. Of fewer than 70,000 clones listed, around 80% are singletons. Sample: peripheral blood, taken 28 days after the second AZD1222 dose. This chain uses TRBV2 with TRBJ1-3; D is undetermined. The sequence was collected from an adult who received the AZD1222 COVID-19 vaccine. The CDR3 sequence is CASSGGPLSGNTIYF. CDR3 DNA: TGTGCCAGCAGCGGTGGACCCCTCTCTGGAAACACCATATATTTT.